Here is one T cell receptor beta chain with its context. Its target antigen remains unknown. No base quality information exists; no much larger clone differs at one position. The data belong to a study of blood T cell repertoires in COVID-19 (dated by TCRdb to 2018 to 2020). About the investigation overall: The collaborator samples originated in the United States, Italy and Spain and spanned the acute and convalescent phases of COVID-19. The repertoires were made available in a free public database intended to serve as a resource for research on the immune response to SARS-CoV-2. Sample metadata almost always included a de-identified subject ID, COVID-19 status, age in years and sex. Where available, HLA class I and class II types were taken from metadata supplied by the sample provider and were not determined by assay-based typing. The samples were drawn from the first 160 participants of the ongoing ImmuneRACE study and from some 1,300 subjects provided by 6 global collaborators. The dataset comprised deeply sampled blood TCRbeta repertoires from subjects exposed to, actively infected with, or recovered from COVID-19. The material from the prospective study consisted of cDNA or gDNA derived from T cells, B-cell-depleted T cells, or PBMCs. Overall study results and their limits: Clinical and demographic metadata were provided uncurated, with the amount varying by source and participant.

Participants in the prospective study were aged about 18 to 95 years, lived in 24 United States geographic areas, and enrolled through a virtual design. To assign participants to cohorts, the prospective study relied on clinical history that participants themselves reported in a screening survey and a study questionnaire. For ImmuneRACE Cohort 3, a participant was defined as recovered based on two consecutive negative NP/OP PCR tests, clearance by a healthcare professional, or resolution of symptoms. In the prospective study, mobile phlebotomists collected whole blood, serum and a nasopharyngeal or oropharyngeal swab from each participant. Over a roughly two-month period, participants in the prospective study had the option of providing additional blood draws and questionnaires. Prospective study blood samples were shipped either frozen or at room temperature before DNA extraction. The cysteine opens and the phenylalanine closes a CDR3 of 11 amino acids. Only the CDR3 portion is preserved as DNA: 33 bases, with reading frame beginning at the first base. Relative to germline, V is 6 bases shorter and J is 7 bases shorter, with 12 bases between their ends. From the germline V gene, CDR1 is SQVTM and CDR2 is ANQGSEA.

TCRbeta CDR3 regions were amplified from genomic DNA using the immunoSEQ Assay, a bias-controlled multiplex PCR. Per the original workflow: The number of nucleated cells in each sample was estimated by amplification of reference gene primers within the assay. Sequence reads were collapsed and filtered to measure the absolute abundance of every unique TCRbeta CDR3 rearrangement. For each sample, productive Simpson clonality was calculated as the square root of Simpson's diversity index across productive rearrangements. As stored in TCRdb, this immuneACCESS dataset retains in-frame rearrangements with V and J assigned. A fraction of the clones does not appear; measured against another copy, unresolved V genes explain less than half of the discrepancy, and the remainder lacks a known reason. V, J and clone size are those of that table, while D and trimming were read from the DNA. A total of some 460,000 clones appear in this sample, around 90% of them only once. Roughly 0.7% of the sample is taken by the ten largest.

This TCR was sampled from a woman under 30 who had recovered from COVID-19. Recombination joined TRBV29-1 with TRBJ1-2, with the identity of the D gene unclear. Sequencing was performed on PBMCs or T cells enriched from blood (not recorded which). The DNA sequence reads TGCAGCGTCCGGAGAGGATCTGGCTACACCTTC. The resulting protein is CSVRRGSGYTF.